The present TCR beta chain was sequenced within a study of blood T cell repertoires in COVID-19. As for the study in general: Sites across the United States, Italy and Spain contributed samples from acute and convalescent COVID-19.

This CDR3 contains 14 residues. CDR1 is MNHEY and CDR2 is SMNVEV in the germline V gene (reference sequence). V lost 5 bases and J 6 bases, leaving 17 bases between the germline ends. Study processing details: Reference gene primer amplification gave estimated nucleated cell counts. Assay: immunoSEQ multiplex PCR; the TCRdb copy retains only in-frame clones and omits some. V, J and clone size were drawn from that table, and D and trimming were deduced from the DNA. The top ten clones hold about 2.2% of a sample with about 200,000 clones, roughly nine tenths of them seen once. Sequenced input: peripheral blood. This rearrangement joins TRBV27 to TRBJ2-7; perhaps TRBD1 as D (5 bases). This clonotype was sampled from a woman between 50 and 59 years old with acute or convalescent COVID-19. CDR3 sequence (DNA): TGTGCCAGCAGTCCAAACACAGGTAGGGCCGAGCAGTACTTC. Residues: CASSPNTGRAEQYF.